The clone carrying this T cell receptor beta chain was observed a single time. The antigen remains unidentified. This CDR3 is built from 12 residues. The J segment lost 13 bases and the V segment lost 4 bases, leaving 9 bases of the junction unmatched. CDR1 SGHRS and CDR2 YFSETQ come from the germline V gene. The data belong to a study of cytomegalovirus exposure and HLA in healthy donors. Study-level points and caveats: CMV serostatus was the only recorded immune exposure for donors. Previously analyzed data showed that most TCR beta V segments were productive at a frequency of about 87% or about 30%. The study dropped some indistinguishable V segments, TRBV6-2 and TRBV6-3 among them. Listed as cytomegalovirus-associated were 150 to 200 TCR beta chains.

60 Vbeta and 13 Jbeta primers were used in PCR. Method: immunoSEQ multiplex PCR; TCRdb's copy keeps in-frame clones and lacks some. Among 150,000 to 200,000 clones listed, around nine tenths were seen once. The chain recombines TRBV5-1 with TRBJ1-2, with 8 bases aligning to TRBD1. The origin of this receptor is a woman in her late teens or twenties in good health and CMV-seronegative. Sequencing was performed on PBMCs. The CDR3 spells CASSPSGQGRTF. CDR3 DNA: TGCGCCAGCAGCCCAAGCGGACAGGGTCGCACCTTC.